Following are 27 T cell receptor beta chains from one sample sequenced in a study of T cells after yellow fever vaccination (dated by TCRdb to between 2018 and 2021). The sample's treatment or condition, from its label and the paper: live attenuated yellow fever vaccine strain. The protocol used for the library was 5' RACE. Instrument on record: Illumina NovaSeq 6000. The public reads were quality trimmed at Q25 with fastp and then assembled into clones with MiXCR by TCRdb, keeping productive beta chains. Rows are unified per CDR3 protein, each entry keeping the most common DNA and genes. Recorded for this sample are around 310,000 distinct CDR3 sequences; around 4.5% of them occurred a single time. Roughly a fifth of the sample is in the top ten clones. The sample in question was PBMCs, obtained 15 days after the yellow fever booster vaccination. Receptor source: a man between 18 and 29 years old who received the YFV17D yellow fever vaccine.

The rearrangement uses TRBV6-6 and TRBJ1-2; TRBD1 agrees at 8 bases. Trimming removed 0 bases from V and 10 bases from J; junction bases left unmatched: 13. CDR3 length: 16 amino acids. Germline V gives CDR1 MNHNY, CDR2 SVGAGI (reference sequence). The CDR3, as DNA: TGTGCCAGCAGTTACTCGCGTAGGACAGGGTGGAATGTCTACACCTTC. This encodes CASSYSRRTGWNVYTF.

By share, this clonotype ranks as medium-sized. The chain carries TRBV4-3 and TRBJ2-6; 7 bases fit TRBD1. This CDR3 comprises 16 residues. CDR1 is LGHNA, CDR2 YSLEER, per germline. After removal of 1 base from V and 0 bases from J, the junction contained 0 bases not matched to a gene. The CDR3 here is CASSQAGGSGANVLTF. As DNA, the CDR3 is TGCGCCAGCAGCCAAGCAGGGGGCTCTGGGGCCAACGTCCTGACTTTC.

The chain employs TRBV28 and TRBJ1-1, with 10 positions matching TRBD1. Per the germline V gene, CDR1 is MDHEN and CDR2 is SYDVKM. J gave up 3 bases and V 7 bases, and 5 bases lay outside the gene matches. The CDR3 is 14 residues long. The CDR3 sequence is CASTAGQGYTEAFF. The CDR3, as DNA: TGTGCCAGCACCGCGGGACAGGGGTACACTGAAGCTTTCTTT.

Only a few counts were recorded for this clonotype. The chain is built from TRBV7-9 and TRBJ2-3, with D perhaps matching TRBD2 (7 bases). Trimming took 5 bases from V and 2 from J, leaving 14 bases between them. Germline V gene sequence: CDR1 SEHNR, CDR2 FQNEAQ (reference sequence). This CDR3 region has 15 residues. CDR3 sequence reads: CASSPLGGATDTQYF. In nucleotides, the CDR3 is TGTGCCAGCAGCCCACTGGGGGGGGCCACAGATACGCAGTATTTT.

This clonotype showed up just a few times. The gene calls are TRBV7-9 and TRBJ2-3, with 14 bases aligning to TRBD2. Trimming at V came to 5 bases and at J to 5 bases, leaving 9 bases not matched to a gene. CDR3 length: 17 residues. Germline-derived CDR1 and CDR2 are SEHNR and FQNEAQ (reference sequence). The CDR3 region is CASSSPRTSGGIDTQYF. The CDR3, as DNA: TGTGCCAGCAGCAGCCCCAGGACTAGCGGGGGGATAGATACGCAGTATTTT. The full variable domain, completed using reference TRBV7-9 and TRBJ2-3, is DTGVSQNPRHKITKRGQNVTFRCDPISEHNRLYWYRQTLGQGPEFLTYFQNEAQLEKSRLLSDRFSAERPKGSFSTLEIQRTEQGDSAMYLCASSSPRTSGGIDTQYFGPGTRLTVL.

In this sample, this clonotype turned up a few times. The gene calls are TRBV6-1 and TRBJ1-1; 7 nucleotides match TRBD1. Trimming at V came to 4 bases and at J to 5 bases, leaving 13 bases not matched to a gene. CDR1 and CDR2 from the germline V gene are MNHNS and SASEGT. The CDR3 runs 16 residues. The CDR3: CASSAQPIQGGTEAFF. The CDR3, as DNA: TGTGCCAGCAGTGCCCAACCGATTCAGGGGGGAACTGAAGCTTTCTTT.

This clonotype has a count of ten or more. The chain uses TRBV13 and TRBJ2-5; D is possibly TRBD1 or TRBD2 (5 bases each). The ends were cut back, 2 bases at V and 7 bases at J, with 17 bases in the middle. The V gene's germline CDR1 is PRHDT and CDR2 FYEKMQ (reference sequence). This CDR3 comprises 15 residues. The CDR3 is CASSLPAGLGGTQYF. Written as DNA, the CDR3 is TGTGCCAGCAGCTTACCGGCAGGCCTTGGGGGGACCCAGTACTTC.

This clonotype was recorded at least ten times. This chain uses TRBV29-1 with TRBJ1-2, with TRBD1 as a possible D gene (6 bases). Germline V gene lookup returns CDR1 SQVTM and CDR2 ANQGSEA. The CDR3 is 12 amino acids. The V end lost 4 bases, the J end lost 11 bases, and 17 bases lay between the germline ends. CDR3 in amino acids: CSVAPAGAGYTF. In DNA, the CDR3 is TGCAGCGTTGCCCCGGCAGGGGCCGGTTACACCTTC.

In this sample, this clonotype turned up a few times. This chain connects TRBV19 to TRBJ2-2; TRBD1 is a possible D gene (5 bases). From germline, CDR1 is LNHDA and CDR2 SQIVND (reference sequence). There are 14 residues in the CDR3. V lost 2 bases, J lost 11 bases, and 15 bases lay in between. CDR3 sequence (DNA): TGTGCCAGTAGTATACAGGGAAGAGTGGGAGAGCTGTTTTTT. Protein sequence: CASSIQGRVGELFF.

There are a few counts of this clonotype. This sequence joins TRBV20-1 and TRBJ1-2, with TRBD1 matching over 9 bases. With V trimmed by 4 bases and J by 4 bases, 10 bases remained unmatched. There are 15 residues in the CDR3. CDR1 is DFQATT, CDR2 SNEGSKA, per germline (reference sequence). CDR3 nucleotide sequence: TGCAGTGCTAAGCCCCGGGACAGGGTAGTCTATGGCTACACCTTC. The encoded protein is CSAKPRDRVVYGYTF.

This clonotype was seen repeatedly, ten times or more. The CDR3 sequence is CASSLRPENEKLFF. The CDR3 DNA is TGTGCCAGCAGTTTACGACCGGAGAATGAAAAACTGTTTTTT. This sequence joins TRBV27 and TRBJ1-4, with D uncertain. The length of the CDR3 is 14 residues. Germline V gene data show CDR1 as MNHEY and CDR2 as SMNVEV (reference sequence). V lost 2 bases and J 5 bases, leaving 9 bases between the germline ends.

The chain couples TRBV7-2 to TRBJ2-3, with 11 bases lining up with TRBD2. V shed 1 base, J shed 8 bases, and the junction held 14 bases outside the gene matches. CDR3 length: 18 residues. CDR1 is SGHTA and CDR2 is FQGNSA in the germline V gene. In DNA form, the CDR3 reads TGTGCCAGCAGCTTAGGACGACTAGCGGGGAGGCGGGTGGTTACGCAGTATTTT. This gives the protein CASSLGRLAGRRVVTQYF.

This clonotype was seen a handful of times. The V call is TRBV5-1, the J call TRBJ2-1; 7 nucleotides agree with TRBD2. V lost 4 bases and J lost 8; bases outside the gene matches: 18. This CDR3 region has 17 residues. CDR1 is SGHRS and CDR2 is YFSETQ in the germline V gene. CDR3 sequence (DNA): TGCGCCAGCAGCCAGGGACGGGGCGGGGGAGTTGAGGATGAGCAGTTCTTC. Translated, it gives CASSQGRGGGVEDEQFF.

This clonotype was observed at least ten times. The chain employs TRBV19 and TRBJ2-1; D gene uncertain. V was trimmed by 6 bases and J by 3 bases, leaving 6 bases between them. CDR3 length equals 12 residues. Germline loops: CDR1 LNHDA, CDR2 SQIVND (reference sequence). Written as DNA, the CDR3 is TGTGCCAGTAGCCGCCACTACAATGAGCAGTTCTTC. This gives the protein CASSRHYNEQFF.

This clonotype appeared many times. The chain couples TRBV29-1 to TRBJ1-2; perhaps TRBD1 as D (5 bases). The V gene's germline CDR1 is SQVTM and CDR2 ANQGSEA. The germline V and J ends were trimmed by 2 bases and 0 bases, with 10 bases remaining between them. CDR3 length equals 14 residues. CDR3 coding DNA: TGCAGCGTTGAACTGGGGGTGGCTAACTATGGCTACACCTTC. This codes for CSVELGVANYGYTF.

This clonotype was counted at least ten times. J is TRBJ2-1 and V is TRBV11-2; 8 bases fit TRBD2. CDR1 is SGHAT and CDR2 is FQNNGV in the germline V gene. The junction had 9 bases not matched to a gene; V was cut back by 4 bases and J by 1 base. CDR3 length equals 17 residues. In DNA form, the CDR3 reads TGTGCCAGCAGCTCCGGCCCGGGACTAGGGTCCTACAATGAGCAGTTCTTC. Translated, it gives CASSSGPGLGSYNEQFF.

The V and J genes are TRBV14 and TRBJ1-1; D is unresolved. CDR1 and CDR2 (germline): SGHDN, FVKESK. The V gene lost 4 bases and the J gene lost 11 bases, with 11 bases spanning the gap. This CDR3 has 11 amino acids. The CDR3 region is CASSRWGWAFF. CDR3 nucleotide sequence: TGTGCCAGCAGCCGTTGGGGTTGGGCTTTCTTT.

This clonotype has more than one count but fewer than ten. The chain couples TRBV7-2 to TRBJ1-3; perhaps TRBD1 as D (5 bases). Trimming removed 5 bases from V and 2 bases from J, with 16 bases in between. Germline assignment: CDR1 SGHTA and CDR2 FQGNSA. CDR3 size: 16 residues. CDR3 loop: CASSPALLGAGNTIYF. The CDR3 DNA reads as TGTGCCAGCAGCCCGGCTCTGTTGGGGGCTGGAAACACCATATATTTT.

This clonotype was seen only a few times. The CDR3 DNA is TGTGCCAGCAATTTCCCGGGGGATACAGATACGCAGTATTTT. This translates into CASNFPGDTDTQYF. This sequence joins TRBV6-6 and TRBJ2-3, with D possibly TRBD2 on 6 matching bases. Germline assignment: CDR1 MNHNY and CDR2 SVGAGI (reference sequence). This CDR3 has 14 residues. Trimming pared 7 bases from V and 3 bases from J, leaving 14 bases between.

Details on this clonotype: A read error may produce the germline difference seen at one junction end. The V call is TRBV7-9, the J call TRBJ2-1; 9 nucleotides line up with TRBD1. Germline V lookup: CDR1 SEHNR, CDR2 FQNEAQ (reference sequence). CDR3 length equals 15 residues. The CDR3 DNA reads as TGTGCCAGCAGCCCGGACAGGGGTTCATACAGTGAGCAGTTCTTC. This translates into CASSPDRGSYSEQFF. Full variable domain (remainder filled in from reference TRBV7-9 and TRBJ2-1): DTGVSQNPRHKITKRGQNVTFRCDPISEHNRLYWYRQTLGQGPEFLTYFQNEAQLEKSRLLSDRFSAERPKGSFSTLEIQRTEQGDSAMYLCASSPDRGSYSEQFFGPGTRLTVL.

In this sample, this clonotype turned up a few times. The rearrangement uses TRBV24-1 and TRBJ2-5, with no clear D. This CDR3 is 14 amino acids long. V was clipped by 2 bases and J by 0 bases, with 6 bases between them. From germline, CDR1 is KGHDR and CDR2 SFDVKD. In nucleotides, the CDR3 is TGTGCCACCAGTGATTACCAGTACCAAGAGACCCAGTACTTC. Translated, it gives CATSDYQYQETQYF.

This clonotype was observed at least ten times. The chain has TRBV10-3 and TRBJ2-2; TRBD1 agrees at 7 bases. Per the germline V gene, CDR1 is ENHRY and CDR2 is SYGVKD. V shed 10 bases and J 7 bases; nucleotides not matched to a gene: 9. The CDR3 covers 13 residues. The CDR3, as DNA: TGTGCCAGCCGAGGGGGCGCCGGCGGGGAGCTGTTTTTT. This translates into CASRGGAGGELFF.

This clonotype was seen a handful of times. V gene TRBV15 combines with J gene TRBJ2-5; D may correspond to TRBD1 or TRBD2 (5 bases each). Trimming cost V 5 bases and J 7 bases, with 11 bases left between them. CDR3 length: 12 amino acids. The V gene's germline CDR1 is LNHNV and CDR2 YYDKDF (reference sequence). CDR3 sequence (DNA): TGTGCCACCAGCGAGGGGCCCCGGACCCAGTACTTC. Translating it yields CATSEGPRTQYF.

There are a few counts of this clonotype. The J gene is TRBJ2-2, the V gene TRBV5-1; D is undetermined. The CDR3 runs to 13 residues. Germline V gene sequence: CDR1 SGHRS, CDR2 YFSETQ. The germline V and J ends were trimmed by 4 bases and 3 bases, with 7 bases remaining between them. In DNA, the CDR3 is TGCGCCAGCAGCGAGACTGACACCGGGGAGCTGTTTTTT. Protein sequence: CASSETDTGELFF.

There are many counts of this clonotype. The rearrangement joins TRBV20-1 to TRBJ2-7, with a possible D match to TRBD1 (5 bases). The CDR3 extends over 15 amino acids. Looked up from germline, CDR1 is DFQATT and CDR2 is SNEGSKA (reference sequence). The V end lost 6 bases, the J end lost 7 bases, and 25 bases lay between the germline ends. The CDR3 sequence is CSAPPAGMEPREQYF. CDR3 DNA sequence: TGCAGTGCCCCTCCTGCAGGGATGGAGCCTAGAGAGCAGTACTTC.

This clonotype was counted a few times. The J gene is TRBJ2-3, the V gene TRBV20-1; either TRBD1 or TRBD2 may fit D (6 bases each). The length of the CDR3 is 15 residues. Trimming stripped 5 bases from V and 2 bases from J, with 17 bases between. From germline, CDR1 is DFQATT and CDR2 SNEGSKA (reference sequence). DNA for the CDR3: TGCAGTGCTCAGGAAGGGCGGGGACACACAGATACGCAGTATTTT. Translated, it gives CSAQEGRGHTDTQYF.

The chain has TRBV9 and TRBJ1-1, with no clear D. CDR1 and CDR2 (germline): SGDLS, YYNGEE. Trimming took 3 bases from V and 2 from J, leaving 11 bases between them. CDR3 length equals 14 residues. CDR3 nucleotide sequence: TGTGCCAGCAGCGCCACTGAGACAAACACTGAAGCTTTCTTT. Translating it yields CASSATETNTEAFF.